What follows describes a single T cell receptor (beta chain). Antigen unknown. The source of the sample is a study of CD8 T cell repertoires and HIV-1 epitope variants. Across the whole study: Enriched T cells were co-cultured with equal numbers of autologous T cell-negative antigen-presenting cells.

Assay used: immunoSEQ multiplex PCR; TCRdb lists only in-frame clones, some missing. The sample consists of about 3,500 clones, roughly 60% of them appearing once. CDR3 length equals 13 residues. V was clipped by 9 bases and J by 2 bases; unmatched bases: 2. Per the germline V gene, CDR1 is SNHLY and CDR2 is FYNNEI. Study-level findings and limits: Only beta chains were identified, marking proliferation to antigen, not function.

What was sequenced was cultured CD8+ T cells derived from PBMCs. The rearrangement joins TRBV2 to TRBJ2-1, with 9 bases aligning to TRBD2. The source is a male donor with HIV. Here the CDR3 DNA reads TGTGCCAGTTTAGCGGGAGCCTACAATGAGCAGTTCTTC. Translating it yields CASLAGAYNEQFF.